These 16 T cell receptor beta chains share one sample of origin, sequenced in a study of cytomegalovirus exposure and HLA in healthy donors. PCR employed 60 Vbeta and 13 Jbeta primers. Some clones are missing from TCRdb's copy, which holds only in-frame ones; the method was immunoSEQ multiplex PCR. The sample yields about 150,000 clones, around 10% seen once. Sequenced input: PBMCs. The receptors here all came from a man aged 50-59 years in good health and CMV-seronegative.

The chain combines TRBV12-5 with TRBJ2-7, with D possibly matching TRBD1 (6 bases). The CDR3 loop spans 15 amino acids. The germline V gene encodes CDR1 LGHNT and CDR2 FRNRAP. V gave up 0 bases and J gave up 2 bases, with 11 bases separating them. CDR3 DNA: TGTGCTAGTGGTTTGGTACAGGGCGGAACCTACGAGCAGTACTTC. Amino acid sequence: CASGLVQGGTYEQYF.

This clone was counted between two and nine times. The chain links TRBV6-5 to TRBJ1-2; D might be TRBD1 (6 bases). Trimming took 7 bases from V and 4 from J, leaving 13 bases between them. CDR1 is MNHEY and CDR2 is SVGAGI in the germline V gene. The CDR3 contains 13 residues. The CDR3 DNA follows: TGTGCCAGCACTCCGACAGGAACCTATGGCTACACCTTC. Its protein is CASTPTGTYGYTF.

This clone showed up just a few times. The chain has TRBV9 and TRBJ2-1; D is unclear. The germline V and J ends were trimmed by 0 bases and 5 bases, with 12 bases remaining between them. This CDR3 comprises 15 residues. The germline V gene encodes CDR1 SGDLS and CDR2 YYNGEE. The CDR3, as DNA: TGTGCCAGCAGCGTAGTCGACGCCAGGAACAATGAGCAGTTCTTC. Its protein product is CASSVVDARNNEQFF.

This chain connects TRBV7-9 to TRBJ1-2, with a weak D call TRBD1 (5 bases). Germline CDR1 reads SEHNR; CDR2 reads FQNEAQ (reference sequence). The CDR3 totals 15 residues. With 5 bases removed from V and 2 bases from J, the gap between germline ends came to 15 bases. Written as DNA, the CDR3 is TGTGCCAGCAGCCCAGAAGCGGGGCTGAACTATGGCTACACCTTC. This codes for CASSPEAGLNYGYTF. Complete variable domain (other parts from reference TRBV7-9 and TRBJ1-2): DTGVSQNPRHKITKRGQNVTFRCDPISEHNRLYWYRQTLGQGPEFLTYFQNEAQLEKSRLLSDRFSAERPKGSFSTLEIQRTEQGDSAMYLCASSPEAGLNYGYTFGSGTRLTVV.

In this sample, this clone turned up a few times. V gene TRBV10-2 combines with J gene TRBJ2-7; TRBD2 might be the D (6 bases). The CDR3 is 14 residues long. The germline V gene has CDR1 WSHSY and CDR2 SAAADI. V was trimmed by 0 bases and J by 5 bases, leaving 11 bases between them. CDR3 sequence reads: CASSESGAGNEQYF. The DNA of the CDR3 is TGCGCCAGCAGTGAGTCGGGCGCGGGAAACGAGCAGTACTTC.

The gene calls are TRBV5-1 and TRBJ2-1; weak D call: TRBD2 (5 bases). The CDR3 consists of 14 residues. V was shortened by 4 bases and J by 4 bases, with 12 bases between the two germline ends. Germline V gene data show CDR1 as SGHRS and CDR2 as YFSETQ. Written as DNA, the CDR3 is TGCGCCAGCAGCCAAGACGGGGTATACAATGAGCAGTTCTTC. It codes for CASSQDGVYNEQFF.

This clone was counted a few times. This chain uses TRBV9 with TRBJ1-4, with D possibly matching TRBD1 (5 bases). From germline, CDR1 is SGDLS and CDR2 YYNGEE. The CDR3 extends over 16 amino acids. V lost 0 bases to trimming and J lost 0 bases, with 9 bases between them. The CDR3 region is CASSVDGATTNEKLFF. In DNA, the CDR3 is TGTGCCAGCAGCGTAGATGGGGCAACAACTAATGAAAAACTGTTTTTT.

This clone was observed a few times. The chain joins TRBV6-1 to TRBJ1-1; tentative D call: TRBD1 (6 bases). The CDR3 runs 15 residues. V was pared by 4 bases and J by 1 base, with 13 bases between. From germline, CDR1 is MNHNS and CDR2 SASEGT. CDR3 sequence reads: CASSVQGGWNTEAFF. The CDR3 DNA reads as TGTGCCAGCAGTGTACAGGGCGGGTGGAACACTGAAGCTTTCTTT.

This clone came up a few times. The genes are TRBV27 and TRBJ1-3; D gene unclear. V was shortened by 5 bases and J by 3 bases, with 11 bases between the two germline ends. Germline loops: CDR1 MNHEY, CDR2 SMNVEV (reference sequence). The length of the CDR3 is 14 residues. CDR3 DNA sequence: TGTGCCAGCAGTGCCGGGAGTTATGGAAACACCATATATTTT. Amino acid sequence: CASSAGSYGNTIYF.

The chain employs TRBV7-6 and TRBJ2-2; the match to TRBD1 covers 8 bases. There are 15 residues in the CDR3. In germline, CDR1 is SGHVS, CDR2 FNYEAQ. The V gene end was trimmed by 5 bases and the J gene end by 4 bases; junction bases not matched to a gene: 6. For the CDR3, the DNA is TGTGCCAGCAGCCCCCGAACAGGGGGCACCGGGGAGCTGTTTTTT. This gives the protein CASSPRTGGTGELFF.

This clone was found a few times. The CDR3 reads CASSLYEIYGYTF. The CDR3 DNA is TGTGCCAGCAGCCTATATGAGATTTATGGCTACACCTTC. The chain combines TRBV14 with TRBJ1-2; D gene unclear. CDR3 length: 13 residues. Between the trimmed V and J ends, which lost 4 bases and 5 bases, there was a span of 11 bases. Germline CDR1 reads SGHDN; CDR2 reads FVKESK. Together with reference TRBV14 and TRBJ1-2, the CDR3 gives the full variable domain: EAGVTQFPSHSVIEKGQTVTLRCDPISGHDNLYWYRRVMGKEIKFLLHFVKESKQDESGMPNNRFLAERTGGTYSTLKVQPAELEDSGVYFCASSLYEIYGYTFGSGTRLTVV.

The table lists this clone with a few counts. CDR3 coding DNA: TGTGCCAGCAGCTTAACAGGGGTCGAGCAGTACTTC. As protein: CASSLTGVEQYF. The chain is built from TRBV5-8 and TRBJ2-7, with TRBD1 matching 7 bases. CDR3 length: 12 residues. V gave up 2 bases and J gave up 6 bases; unmatched junction bases: 2. Germline V lookup: CDR1 SGHTS, CDR2 YDEGEE.

This clone was found a few times. This chain connects TRBV7-6 to TRBJ2-5; no reliable D call. The CDR3 is made up of 14 amino acids. The V gene lost 0 bases and the J gene lost 3 bases, with 8 bases spanning the gap. CDR1 is SGHVS, CDR2 FNYEAQ, per germline. CDR3 coding DNA: TGTGCCAGCAGCTTAGCAGGAGAGAAAGAGACCCAGTACTTC. Encoded protein: CASSLAGEKETQYF.

The CDR3 DNA sequence: TGTGCCAGCAGCGACGCTAGCGGGGCGGGCACAGATACGCAGTATTTT. Encoded protein: CASSDASGAGTDTQYF. V and J are TRBV5-5 and TRBJ2-3; 9 nucleotides agree with TRBD2. V lost 4 bases, J lost 1 base, and 7 bases stayed unmatched. Per germline, CDR1 SGHKS and CDR2 YYEKEE (reference sequence). The CDR3 runs to 16 residues. Drawing the rest from reference TRBV5-5 and TRBJ2-3, the complete variable domain is DAGVTQSPTHLIKTRGQQVTLRCSPISGHKSVSWYQQVLGQGPQFIFQYYEKEERGRGNFPDRFSARQFPNYSSELNVNALLLGDSALYLCASSDASGAGTDTQYFGPGTRLTVL.

This clone was picked up a small number of times. The chain joins TRBV7-8 to TRBJ2-7; 10 bases are shared with TRBD1. Per germline, CDR1 SGHVS and CDR2 FQNEAQ. Trimming removed 6 bases from V and 5 bases from J; junction bases left unmatched: 4. The CDR3 extends over 13 amino acids. The CDR3 sequence is CASRPGQGNEQYF. Written as DNA, the CDR3 is TGTGCCAGCAGACCGGGACAGGGGAACGAGCAGTACTTC.

V and J are TRBV9 and TRBJ2-2; 9 bases are a match to TRBD2. The CDR3 has 17 residues. V dropped 1 base and J dropped 2; count of bases not matched to a gene: 6. Per germline, CDR1 SGDLS and CDR2 YYNGEE. The CDR3 DNA follows: TGTGCCAGCAGCGTAAAGCTTAGCGGGGGAAACACCGGGGAGCTGTTTTTT. It encodes CASSVKLSGGNTGELFF.